A single sample is the source of the 13 T cell receptor beta chains below, sequenced in a study of identifying expanded T cells in peripheral blood. The method was immunoSEQ multiplex PCR; TCRdb's version includes in-frame clones alone and lacks a portion of them. The profile shows fewer than 55,000 clones, approximately 80% of them singletons. Source material: blood. The receptors stem from a person aged 18-70 years in good health.

There are a few counts of this clone. The chain carries TRBV7-6 and TRBJ2-5; TRBD2 agrees at 8 bases. There are 13 residues in the CDR3. Germline V gives CDR1 SGHVS, CDR2 FNYEAQ. Trimming took 3 bases from V and 5 from J; bases not matched to a gene: 2. CDR3 residues: CASSLSGSETQYF. The CDR3 DNA is TGTGCCAGCAGCTTGAGCGGGAGCGAGACCCAGTACTTC.

The chain carries TRBV9 and TRBJ2-1, with TRBD2 matching over 8 bases. Germline CDR1 is SGDLS and CDR2 is YYNGEE. V lost 3 bases and J lost 9; bases outside the gene matches: 11. The CDR3 is 15 amino acids. CDR3 sequence reads: CASSALGRGDSEQFF. CDR3 DNA: TGTGCCAGCAGCGCCCTCGGGCGGGGGGACTCTGAGCAGTTCTTC.

This clone has only a few counts. The J gene is TRBJ2-7, the V gene TRBV2, with 10 bases identical to TRBD2. CDR1 is SNHLY, CDR2 FYNNEI, per germline. J was trimmed by 6 bases and V by 6 bases; bases with no gene match: 14. The CDR3 loop spans 16 amino acids. CDR3 region: CASSRLGLAEGSEQYF. CDR3 sequence (DNA): TGTGCCAGCAGCCGACTCGGACTAGCGGAGGGAAGCGAGCAGTACTTC.

The table lists this clone with a few counts. This chain joins TRBV7-9 and TRBJ1-2, with TRBD1 identical over 10 bases. The CDR3 is made up of 14 amino acids. V shed 6 bases and J 6 bases; nucleotides not matched to a gene: 7. From germline, CDR1 is SEHNR and CDR2 FQNEAQ (reference sequence). CDR3 loop: CASRPMTGGDGYTF. The CDR3 coding sequence is TGTGCCAGCAGACCTATGACAGGGGGCGATGGCTACACCTTC.

The chain recombines TRBV5-1 with TRBJ2-2; D is perhaps TRBD1 (6 bases). Germline-derived CDR1 and CDR2 are SGHRS and YFSETQ. V lost 2 bases, J lost 2 bases, and 10 bases lay in between. The CDR3 extends over 15 amino acids. Here the CDR3 DNA reads TGCGCCAGCAGCTTCAACAGGGCCAACACCGGGGAGCTGTTTTTT. Translating gives CASSFNRANTGELFF.

The chain couples TRBV7-2 to TRBJ2-1, with TRBD2 matching over 16 bases. The CDR3 has 18 residues. V shed 5 bases, J shed 4 bases, and the junction held 8 bases outside the gene matches. Germline V CDR1 and CDR2: SGHTA, FQGNSA. As DNA, the CDR3 is TGTGCCAGCAGCCCGGGACTAGCGGGAGGGATACATTACAATGAGCAGTTCTTC. Translating it yields CASSPGLAGGIHYNEQFF.

The chain has TRBV29-1 and TRBJ1-2; D call uncertain. The V gene lost 4 bases and the J gene lost 7 bases, with 13 bases spanning the gap. Germline V gene lookup returns CDR1 SQVTM and CDR2 ANQGSEA. There are 12 residues in the CDR3. CDR3 sequence reads: CSVVSGFRGYTF. The CDR3 region has the DNA TGCAGCGTTGTTTCGGGGTTTCGTGGCTACACCTTC.

This chain uses TRBV18 with TRBJ2-3; possible D gene TRBD2, 5 bases. The CDR3 sequence is 12 residues long. Trimming removed 3 bases from V and 6 bases from J, with 7 bases in between. The V gene's germline CDR1 is KGHSH and CDR2 LQKENI. CDR3 residues: CASSPGVDTQYF. The DNA of the CDR3 is TGTGCCAGCTCACCGGGAGTCGATACGCAGTATTTT.

The V and J genes are TRBV5-4 and TRBJ2-7; maybe TRBD2 (6 bases). From germline, CDR1 is SGHNT and CDR2 YYREEE (reference sequence). CDR3 length equals 15 residues. Trimming cost V 4 bases and J 5 bases, with 19 bases left between them. The CDR3 DNA reads as TGTGCCAGCAGCCCGGAGGGACCGAGGAGTCACGAGCAGTACGTC. It yields the protein CASSPEGPRSHEQYV.

The chain couples TRBV30 to TRBJ2-5; 10 nucleotides align to TRBD1. Trimming removed 0 bases from V and 1 base from J; junction bases left unmatched: 2. From germline, CDR1 is GTSNPN and CDR2 SVGIG (reference sequence). The CDR3 has 15 residues. The CDR3 reads CAWSVGTGVQETQYF. CDR3 coding DNA: TGTGCCTGGAGTGTAGGGACAGGGGTCCAAGAGACCCAGTACTTC. Variable domain in full (rest from reference TRBV30 and TRBJ2-5): SQTIHQWPATLVQPVGSPLSLECTVEGTSNPNLYWYRQAAGRGLQLLFYSVGIGQISSEVPQNLSASRPQDRQFILSSKKLLLSDSGFYLCAWSVGTGVQETQYFGPGTRLLVL.

V usage is TRBV4-2 and J usage is TRBJ2-7; TRBD2 matches 8 bases. Germline V lookup: CDR1 LGHNA, CDR2 YNFKEQ. Trimming cost V 0 bases and J 6 bases; bases outside gene matches: 10. The CDR3 runs to 16 residues. The CDR3 reads CASSQDSNRGRPEQYF. The CDR3 nucleotides read TGTGCCAGCAGCCAAGATTCAAACCGCGGGAGGCCCGAGCAGTACTTC.

The DNA of the CDR3 is TGTGCCAGCAGTCCCGTGGACAGGGTCTCTGAAGCTTTCTTT. Translating it yields CASSPVDRVSEAFF. The V call is TRBV6-5, the J call TRBJ1-1; 8 bases are a match to TRBD1. Germline V gives CDR1 MNHEY, CDR2 SVGAGI. This CDR3 is built from 14 residues. V trimming: 5 bases; J trimming: 6 bases; junction bases outside the gene matches: 8.

The chain carries TRBV5-6 and TRBJ2-5, with D uncertain. Germline V gives CDR1 SGHDT, CDR2 YYEEEE. This CDR3 comprises 16 residues. V lost 5 bases to trimming and J lost 1 base, with 18 bases between them. The CDR3 spells CASSQNRMMGQETQYF. The CDR3, as DNA: TGTGCCAGCAGTCAGAATAGGATGATGGGCCAAGAGACCCAGTACTTC.